This is a list of T cell receptor beta chains from one sample in a study of blood T cell repertoires in COVID-19. Clones were read by immunoSEQ multiplex PCR, and TCRdb kept only the in-frame ones, dropping some. The sample lists about 250,000 clones, 88% occurring once. Sequencing was performed on PBMCs or T cells enriched from blood (not recorded which). These TCRs come from a woman aged 50 to 60 who had recovered from COVID-19. CDR3s include the opening cysteine and the closing phenylalanine or tryptophan. A D gene is named only where the DNA matches it firmly. Clone size is not always given. Where it is, it says once, few, many or a class for expanded clones.

v_call	j_call	clone_size	cdr3_length	d_call	cdr3_aa	cdr3_nt
TRBV10-3	TRBJ2-7	.	13	.	CATGGRGSYEQYF	TGTGCCACTGGCGGGCGGGGCTCCTACGAGCAGTACTTC
TRBV27	TRBJ1-6	.	12	.	CASRTAYSPLHF	TGTGCCAGCAGAACAGCTTATTCACCCCTCCACTTT
TRBV18	TRBJ2-2	.	16	.	CASSPLPTLSTGELFF	TGTGCCAGCTCACCTCTCCCCACTCTAAGCACCGGGGAGCTGTTTTTT
TRBV13	TRBJ2-7	.	17	TRBD2	CASSSEGMLAGDVEQYF	TGTGCCAGCAGCTCCGAGGGTATGCTAGCGGGAGATGTTGAGCAGTACTTC
TRBV14	TRBJ1-2	.	14	.	CASSQSVPGEGYTF	TGTGCCAGCAGCCAATCGGTACCCGGGGAAGGCTACACCTTC
TRBV28	TRBJ2-7	.	13	TRBD2	CASRGLAGGEQYF	TGTGCCAGCAGGGGACTAGCGGGAGGCGAGCAGTACTTC
TRBV6-5	TRBJ2-7	.	16	TRBD2	CASSYSNASGSHEQYF	TGTGCCAGCAGTTACTCGAATGCTAGCGGGAGCCACGAGCAGTACTTC
TRBV28	TRBJ1-1	once	14	.	CASSLLGLNTEAFF	TGTGCCAGCAGTTTATTGGGCTTGAACACTGAAGCTTTCTTT
TRBV2	TRBJ1-5	.	14	.	CASSRRGGNQPQHF	TGTGCCAGCAGTCGCAGGGGTGGGAATCAGCCCCAGCATTTT
TRBV7-9	TRBJ1-2	.	15	.	CASSLLTASNYGYTF	TGTGCCAGCAGCTTGCTGACAGCCTCTAACTATGGCTACACCTTC
TRBV28	TRBJ1-2	.	13	.	CASSLTTNYGYTF	TGTGCCAGCAGTTTAACAACTAACTATGGCTACACCTTC
TRBV18	TRBJ1-2	.	13	.	CASSPDKNYGYTF	TGTGCCAGCTCACCGGACAAAAACTATGGCTACACCTTC
TRBV19	TRBJ1-3	.	15	TRBD1	CASSTGTGDGNTIYF	TGTGCCAGTAGTACCGGGACAGGGGACGGAAACACCATATATTTT
TRBV19	TRBJ1-1	.	15	TRBD1	CASSRTGDPSTEAFF	TGTGCCAGTAGTAGGACAGGGGACCCGAGCACTGAAGCTTTCTTT
TRBV12-3/TRBV12-4	TRBJ1-1	.	13	.	CASRGGRNTEAFF	TGTGCCAGCAGGGGGGGGAGGAACACTGAAGCTTTCTTT
TRBV6-5	TRBJ2-1	once	16	TRBD2	CASSWTSGRGYNEQFF	TGTGCCAGCAGTTGGACTAGCGGGAGGGGGTACAATGAGCAGTTCTTC
TRBV18	TRBJ2-5	.	16	TRBD1	CASSPTAGTGAETQYF	TGTGCCAGCTCACCGACTGCCGGGACAGGGGCCGAGACCCAGTACTTC
TRBV5-5	TRBJ1-5	.	15	.	CASSLDPGSNQPQHF	TGTGCCAGCAGCTTGGACCCCGGTAGCAATCAGCCCCAGCATTTT
TRBV12-3/TRBV12-4	TRBJ1-6	.	12	.	CASSLSGSPLHF	TGTGCCAGCAGTTTAAGTGGCTCACCCCTCCACTTT
TRBV28	TRBJ1-5	.	14	.	CASSLRPGNQPQHF	TGTGCCAGCAGTTTACGTCCAGGTAATCAGCCCCAGCATTTT
TRBV11-2	TRBJ2-1	.	14	.	CASSLAGSYNEQFF	TGTGCCAGCAGCTTAGCGGGATCCTACAATGAGCAGTTCTTC
TRBV6-5	TRBJ1-6	.	13	.	CASTFGVFSPLHF	TGTGCCAGCACTTTCGGGGTTTTTTCACCCCTCCACTTT
TRBV27	TRBJ2-2	.	13	.	CASRPKGAGELFF	TGTGCCAGCAGGCCTAAGGGAGCCGGGGAGCTGTTTTTT
TRBV28	TRBJ1-3	.	14	.	CASSTTRGRDTIYF	TGTGCCAGCAGCACCACGCGGGGCAGGGACACCATATATTTT
TRBV19	TRBJ1-5	.	13	.	CASSRQSNQPQHF	TGTGCCAGTAGCAGACAGAGCAATCAGCCCCAGCATTTT
TRBV15	TRBJ2-3	.	16	TRBD2	CATSRDRRLAGDTQYF	TGTGCCACCAGCAGAGATAGACGACTAGCGGGAGATACGCAGTATTTT
TRBV11-3	TRBJ2-2	.	15	.	CASSPSAGPTGELFF	TGTGCCAGCAGCCCTTCTGCTGGGCCCACCGGGGAGCTGTTTTTT
TRBV13	TRBJ2-1	.	16	.	CASSLDDETTYNEQFF	TGTGCCAGCAGCTTAGACGATGAAACTACCTACAATGAGCAGTTCTTC
TRBV5-1	TRBJ2-2	.	15	.	CASSLGLVNTGELFF	TGCGCCAGCAGCTTGGGCCTAGTAAACACCGGGGAGCTGTTTTTT
TRBV18	TRBJ1-1	.	15	TRBD1	CASSPPDRVGTEAFF	TGTGCCAGCTCACCACCTGACAGGGTAGGCACTGAAGCTTTCTTT
TRBV24-1	TRBJ2-1	.	16	TRBD1	CATSEPDRAAYNEQFF	TGTGCCACCAGTGAACCAGACAGGGCCGCCTACAATGAGCAGTTCTTC
TRBV5-4	TRBJ2-1	.	15	TRBD2	CASSLGLAAYNEQFF	TGTGCCAGCAGCCTGGGACTAGCGGCCTACAATGAGCAGTTCTTC
TRBV27	TRBJ1-2	.	12	TRBD1	CASSFTGGGYTF	TGTGCCAGCAGTTTCACAGGGGGCGGCTACACCTTC
TRBV7-3	TRBJ1-6	.	14	TRBD1	CASSLGQGGSPLHF	TGTGCCAGCAGCCTGGGACAGGGGGGTTCACCCCTCCACTTT
TRBV12-3/TRBV12-4	TRBJ1-2	.	13	.	CASSSDREYGYTF	TGTGCCAGCAGTTCGGACAGAGAATATGGCTACACCTTC